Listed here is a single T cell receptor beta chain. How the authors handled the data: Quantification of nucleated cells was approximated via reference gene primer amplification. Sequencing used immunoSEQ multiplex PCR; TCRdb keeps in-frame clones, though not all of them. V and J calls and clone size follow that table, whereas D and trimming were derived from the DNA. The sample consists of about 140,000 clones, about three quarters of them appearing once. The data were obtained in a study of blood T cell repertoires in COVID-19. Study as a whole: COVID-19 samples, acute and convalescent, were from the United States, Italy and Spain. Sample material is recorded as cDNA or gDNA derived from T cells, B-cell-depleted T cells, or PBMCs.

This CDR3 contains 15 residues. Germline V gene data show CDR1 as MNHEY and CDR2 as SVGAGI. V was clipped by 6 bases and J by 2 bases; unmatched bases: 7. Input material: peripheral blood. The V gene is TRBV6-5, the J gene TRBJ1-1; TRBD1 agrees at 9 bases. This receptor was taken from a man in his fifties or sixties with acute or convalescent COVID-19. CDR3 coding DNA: TGTGCCAGCAGGGGGACAGGGCTCCCAAACACTGAAGCTTTCTTT. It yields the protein CASRGTGLPNTEAFF.